The table lists the clone carrying this T cell receptor (beta chain) with many counts. Its target is unknown. The germline gives CDR1 DFQATT, CDR2 SNEGSKA (reference sequence). Trimming removed 3 bases from V and 2 bases from J, with 10 bases in between. This CDR3 region has 13 residues. What was amplified from RNA transcripts were TCR beta CDR3 regions. HTBI primers were the set used in a first-round RT-PCR of the TCR CDR3. TCRdb reanalysed the multiplex PCR reads using MiXCR and keeps one entry per CDR3 protein. The sample yields around 340,000 distinct CDR3 sequences, 17% seen once. The sample is drawn from a study of T cells in Graves' hyperthyroidism and ophthalmopathy. Study-wide results and limits: Ophthalmopathy was told apart from stable hyperthyroidism by a 13 V-J model. Blood shared most expanded thyroid clonotypes above 0.001.

The receptor's source is a woman in her twenties or thirties with Graves' hyperthyroidism that later progressed to Graves' ophthalmopathy. The J gene is TRBJ2-5, the V gene TRBV20-1, with a possible D match to TRBD2 (6 bases). Input material: blood. In nucleotides, the CDR3 is TGCAGTGCTAGGGGGGACTTTCAAGAGACCCAGTACTTC. Its translation is CSARGDFQETQYF.